Listed below are T cell receptor beta chains from one sample, sequenced in a study of CD4 T cell repertoires in COVID-19. Some clones are missing from TCRdb's copy, which holds only in-frame ones; the method was immunoSEQ multiplex PCR. The sample includes approximately 75,000 clones, 83% of them seen just once. The input for sequencing was CD4+ T cells from peripheral blood, taken after recovery from COVID-19. Every receptor here comes from a human donor who had COVID-19. Each CDR3 is given with its conserved first and last residue.

cdr3_aa,j_call,cdr3_length,v_call
CAISVERGGTHEQFF,TRBJ2-1,15,TRBV10-3
CASEMTRGVGEKLFF,TRBJ1-4,15,TRBV6-5
CSAYGTGNQRDIQYF,TRBJ2-4,15,TRBV29-1
CASSPTSGRDYEQYF,TRBJ2-7,15,TRBV7-6
CASSPLRGGYEQYF,TRBJ2-7,14,TRBV3-1/TRBV3-2
CATSPTALGDYTF,TRBJ1-2,13,TRBV24-1
CASSGTTQETQYF,TRBJ2-5,13,TRBV18
CASSYGAERGDTQYF,TRBJ2-3,15,TRBV6-5
CASSIPGVEEKLFF,TRBJ1-4,14,TRBV19
CASRRFDTGELFF,TRBJ2-2,13,TRBV6-5
CASSSHGTNGNTIYF,TRBJ1-3,15,TRBV7-9
CASSPLRTSGRAREQYF,TRBJ2-7,17,TRBV28
CASSQVLANEQFF,TRBJ2-1,13,TRBV3-1/TRBV3-2
CASSLGTQYGYTF,TRBJ1-2,13,TRBV5-6
CASSQDRAGRGEQFF,TRBJ2-1,15,TRBV4-1
CASSLNPVTGATEAFF,TRBJ1-1,16,TRBV7-9
CASSYSQGESYEQYF,TRBJ2-7,15,TRBV6-5
CASSERGEAFF,TRBJ1-1,11,TRBV2
CASSVGSNYGYTF,TRBJ1-2,13,TRBV2
CASSEDERDRFVSGANVLTF,TRBJ2-6,20,TRBV6-1
CASSLLSSSYEQYF,TRBJ2-7,14,TRBV7-8
CASSQKVGNTIYF,TRBJ1-3,13,TRBV3-1/TRBV3-2
CASSLLGTGNNEQFF,TRBJ2-1,15,TRBV5-1
CASSYSVLKDREPVGANVLTF,TRBJ2-6,21,TRBV6-2/TRBV6-3
CASSVLASSGELFF,TRBJ2-2,14,TRBV9
CAWRATLWTARVKLFF,TRBJ1-4,16,TRBV30
CASSIIVGGSNYGYTF,TRBJ1-2,16,TRBV19
CASSETGRDWGEQFF,TRBJ2-1,15,TRBV6-1
CAWGAGALGYTF,TRBJ1-2,12,TRBV30
CASSLGTSTGELFF,TRBJ2-2,14,TRBV7-9
CASMGQPIRYHSGELFF,TRBJ2-2,17,TRBV3-1/TRBV3-2
CASKPGHNSPLHF,TRBJ1-6,13,TRBV10-1
CASSQKGANTEAFF,TRBJ1-1,14,TRBV3-1/TRBV3-2
CASSVGPRNEQFF,TRBJ2-1,13,TRBV9
CASWGRGNQPQHF,TRBJ1-5,13,TRBV2
CAWSLQTGSSHF,TRBJ1-6,12,TRBV30
CASSLPSGSAYEQFF,TRBJ2-1,15,TRBV7-6
CASSLGEYSNQPQHF,TRBJ1-5,15,TRBV19
CASSLEAAEAFF,TRBJ1-1,12,TRBV12-3/TRBV12-4
CASSLSGGFSGNTIYF,TRBJ1-3,16,TRBV5-1
CASSSHRGLGYTF,TRBJ1-2,13,TRBV5-6
CASSEPTAGSYNSPLHF,TRBJ1-6,17,TRBV2
CASSNTGWGNEQFF,TRBJ2-1,14,TRBV7-2
CSASEPVNTEAFF,TRBJ1-1,13,TRBV20-1
CASSKCSTQNSGNTIYF,TRBJ1-3,17,TRBV21-1
CASVGGFGELFF,TRBJ2-2,12,TRBV7-9
CASSPPGLAGDETGELFF,TRBJ2-2,18,TRBV6-6
CSVGTRYTDTQYF,TRBJ2-3,13,TRBV29-1
CASSTRTLQETQYF,TRBJ2-5,14,TRBV7-9
CASLRTGGNEQYF,TRBJ2-7,13,TRBV3-1/TRBV3-2
CASSLAGSTTEAFF,TRBJ1-1,14,TRBV7-3
CASTPLGGGLNSPLHF,TRBJ1-6,16,TRBV5-6
CASSQVLGGASNQPQHF,TRBJ1-5,17,TRBV4-1
CASSVQTRKLFF,TRBJ1-4,12,TRBV2
CASSERGASDSLSRYEQYF,TRBJ2-7,19,TRBV6-1
CASSPGTVGTMSAFF,TRBJ1-1,15,TRBV27
CASKRNTGELFF,TRBJ2-2,12,TRBV19
CASSYSRTGGNYGYTF,TRBJ1-2,16,TRBV6-5
CASSSGRETQYF,TRBJ2-5,12,TRBV28